This TCR beta chain was found in a study of CD8 T cells in Susac syndrome. RNA, at roughly 0.45 to 1 ug, was reverse transcribed with random hexamers. The authors amplified TCR beta CDR3 across 54 Vbeta and 13 Jbeta using immunoSEQ multiplex PCR. TCRdb re-analysed the immunoSEQ multiplex PCR reads in MiXCR, keeping a single row per CDR3 protein. The table has 90,000 to 150,000 distinct CDR3 sequences, 92% seen once. The study sequenced TCR beta in blood CD8+ and CD4+ T cells. TEMRA cells were enriched by FACS, while CD8+ and CD4+ T cells were obtained through a negative isolation that was performed magnetically. CDR1 and CDR2 from the germline V gene are SGHVS and FQNEAQ. The V end lost 7 bases, the J end lost 6 bases, and 16 bases lay between the germline ends. This CDR3 has 14 amino acids.

The receptor's source is a human donor in good health. Input material: CD4+ T cells from PBMCs. The chain has TRBV7-8 and TRBJ2-1, with D tentatively TRBD1 or TRBD2 (7 bases each). The CDR3 DNA is TGTGCCAGCACCCGGACTAGGGGGCTCAATGAGCAGTTCTTC. Protein sequence: CASTRTRGLNEQFF.